This T cell receptor beta chain was recorded in a study of cytomegalovirus exposure and HLA in healthy donors. Study-wide findings and caveats: TCR sequences were mostly rare, though some public TCRs occurred in many donors.

On this clone: Its cognate antigen is unknown.

The CDR3 totals 15 residues. V lost 4 bases and J 0 bases, leaving 13 bases between the germline ends. CDR1 and CDR2 (germline): SGHRS, YFSETQ. The PCR made use of 60 Vbeta and 13 Jbeta primers. Original data processing: Later reanalysis found 60 million to 90 million unique TCR beta chains, about 11 million of them shared. The protocol was immunoSEQ multiplex PCR, while the TCRdb copy is restricted to in-frame clones and leaves out a portion. Clone size and the V and J calls come from that table; the DNA yielded D and trimming. The sample lists 200,000 or so clones, over 75% occurring once. The clonotype was recovered from a woman younger than 45 in good health and CMV-seronegative. V usage is TRBV5-1 and J usage is TRBJ1-2; D perhaps matches TRBD1 (5 bases). Sequencing input: PBMCs. The CDR3 protein is CASSVKTETNYGYTF. The DNA for the CDR3 is TGCGCCAGCAGCGTGAAGACAGAAACTAACTATGGCTACACCTTC.